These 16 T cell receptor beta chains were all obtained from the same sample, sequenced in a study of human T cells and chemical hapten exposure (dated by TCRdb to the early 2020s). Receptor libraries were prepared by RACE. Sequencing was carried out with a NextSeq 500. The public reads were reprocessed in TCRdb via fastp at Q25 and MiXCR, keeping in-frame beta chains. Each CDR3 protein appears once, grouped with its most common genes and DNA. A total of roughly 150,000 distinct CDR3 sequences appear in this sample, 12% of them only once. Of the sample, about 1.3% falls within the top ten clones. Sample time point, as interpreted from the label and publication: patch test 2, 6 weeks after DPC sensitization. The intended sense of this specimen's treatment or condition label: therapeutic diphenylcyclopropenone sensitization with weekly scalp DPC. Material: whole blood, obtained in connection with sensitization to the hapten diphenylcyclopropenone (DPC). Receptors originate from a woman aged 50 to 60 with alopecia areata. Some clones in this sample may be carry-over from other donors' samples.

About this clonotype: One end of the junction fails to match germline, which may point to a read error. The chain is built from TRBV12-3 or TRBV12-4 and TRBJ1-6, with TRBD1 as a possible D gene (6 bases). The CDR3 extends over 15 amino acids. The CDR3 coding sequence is TGTGCCAGCAGTCCCCAGACAGGTTATAGTTCACCCCTCCACTTT. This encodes CASSPQTGYSSPLHF.

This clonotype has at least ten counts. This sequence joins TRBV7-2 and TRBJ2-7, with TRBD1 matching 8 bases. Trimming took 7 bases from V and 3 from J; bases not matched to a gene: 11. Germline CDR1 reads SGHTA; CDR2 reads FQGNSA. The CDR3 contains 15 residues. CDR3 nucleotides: TGTGCCAGCACCCCAGGGGGGACAGGCATCTACGAGCAGTACTTC. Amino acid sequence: CASTPGGTGIYEQYF.

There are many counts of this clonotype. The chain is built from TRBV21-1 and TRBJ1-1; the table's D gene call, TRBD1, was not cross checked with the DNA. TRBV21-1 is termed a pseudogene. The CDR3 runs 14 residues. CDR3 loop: CASSKGGETTEAFF. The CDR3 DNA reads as TGTGCCAGCAGCAAGGGCGGGGAGACGACTGAAGCTTTCTTT.

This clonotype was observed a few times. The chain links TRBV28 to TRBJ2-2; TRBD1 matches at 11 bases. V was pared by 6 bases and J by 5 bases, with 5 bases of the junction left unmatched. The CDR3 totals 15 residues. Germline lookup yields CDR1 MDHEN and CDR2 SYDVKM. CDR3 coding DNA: TGTGCCAGCAGGCCGGACAGGGGGCGAACCGGGGAGCTGTTTTTT. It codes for CASRPDRGRTGELFF.

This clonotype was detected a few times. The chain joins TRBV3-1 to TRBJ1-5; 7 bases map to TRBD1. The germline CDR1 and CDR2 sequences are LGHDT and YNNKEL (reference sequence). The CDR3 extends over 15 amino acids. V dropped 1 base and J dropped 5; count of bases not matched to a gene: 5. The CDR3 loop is CASSQGGGAYQPQHF. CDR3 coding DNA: TGTGCCAGCAGCCAAGGAGGGGGCGCGTATCAGCCCCAGCATTTT.

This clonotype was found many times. The CDR3 spells CAISEVGSADTQYF. CDR3 DNA sequence: TGTGCCATCAGTGAGGTCGGGAGCGCAGATACGCAGTATTTT. This chain joins TRBV10-3 and TRBJ2-3, with D perhaps matching TRBD2 (6 bases). Trimming took 2 bases from V and 4 from J, leaving 10 bases between them. The CDR3 runs to 14 residues. Germline assignment: CDR1 ENHRY and CDR2 SYGVKD.

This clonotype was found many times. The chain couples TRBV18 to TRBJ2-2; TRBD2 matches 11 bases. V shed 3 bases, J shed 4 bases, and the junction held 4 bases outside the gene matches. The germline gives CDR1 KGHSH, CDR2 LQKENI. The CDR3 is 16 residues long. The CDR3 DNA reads TGTGCCAGCTCACCCCTAGCGGGAGGCCGCACCGGGGAGCTGTTTTTT. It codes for CASSPLAGGRTGELFF.

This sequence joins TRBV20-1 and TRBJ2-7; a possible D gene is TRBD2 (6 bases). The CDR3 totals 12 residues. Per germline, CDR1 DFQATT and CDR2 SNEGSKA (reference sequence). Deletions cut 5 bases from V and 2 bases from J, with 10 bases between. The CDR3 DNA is TGCAGTGCTCCGGCGGGACCCTACGAGCAGTACTTC. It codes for CSAPAGPYEQYF.

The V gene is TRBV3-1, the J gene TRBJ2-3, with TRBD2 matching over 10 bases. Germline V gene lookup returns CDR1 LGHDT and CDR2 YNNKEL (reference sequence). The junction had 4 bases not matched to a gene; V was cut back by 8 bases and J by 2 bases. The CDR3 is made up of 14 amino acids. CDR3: CASAGTSATDTQYF. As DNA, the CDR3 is TGTGCCAGCGCCGGGACTAGCGCCACAGATACGCAGTATTTT.

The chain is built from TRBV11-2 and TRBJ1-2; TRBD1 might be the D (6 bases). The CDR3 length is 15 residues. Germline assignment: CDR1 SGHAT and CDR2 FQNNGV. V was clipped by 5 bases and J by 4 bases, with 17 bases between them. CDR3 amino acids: CASSRSRQAPYGYTF. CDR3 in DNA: TGTGCCAGCAGCCGATCCCGACAGGCCCCCTATGGCTACACCTTC.

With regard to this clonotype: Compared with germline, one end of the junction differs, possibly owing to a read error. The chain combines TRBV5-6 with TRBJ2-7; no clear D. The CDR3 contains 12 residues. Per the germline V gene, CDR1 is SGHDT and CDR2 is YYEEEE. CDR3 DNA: TGTGCCAGCAGCTTGGGACAAGGAAGAAGGAACTTC. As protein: CASSLGQGRRNF.

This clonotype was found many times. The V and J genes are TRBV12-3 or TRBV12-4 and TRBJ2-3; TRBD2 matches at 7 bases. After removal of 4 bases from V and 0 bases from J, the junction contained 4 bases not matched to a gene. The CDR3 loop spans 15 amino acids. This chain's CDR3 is CASSWGGSSTDTQYF. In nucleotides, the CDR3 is TGTGCCAGCAGTTGGGGCGGGAGTAGCACAGATACGCAGTATTTT.

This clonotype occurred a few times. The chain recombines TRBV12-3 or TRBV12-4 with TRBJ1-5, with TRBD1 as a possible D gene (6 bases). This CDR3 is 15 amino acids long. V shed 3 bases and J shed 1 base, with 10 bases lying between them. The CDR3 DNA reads TGTGCCAGCAGTTTGCGGGGGCAAAGCAATCAGCCCCAGCATTTT. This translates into CASSLRGQSNQPQHF.

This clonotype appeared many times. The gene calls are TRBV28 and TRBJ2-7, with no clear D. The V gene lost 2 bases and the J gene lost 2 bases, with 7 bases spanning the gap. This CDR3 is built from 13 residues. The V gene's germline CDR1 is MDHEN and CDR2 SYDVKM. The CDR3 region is CASSLIPAYEQYF. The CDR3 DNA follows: TGTGCCAGCAGTTTAATCCCGGCCTACGAGCAGTACTTC.

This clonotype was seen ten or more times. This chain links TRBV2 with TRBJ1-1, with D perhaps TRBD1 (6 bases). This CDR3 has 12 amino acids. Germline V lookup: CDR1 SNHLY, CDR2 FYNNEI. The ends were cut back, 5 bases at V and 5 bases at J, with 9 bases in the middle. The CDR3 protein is CASSRGRTEAFF. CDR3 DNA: TGTGCCAGCAGTCGGGGGCGGACTGAAGCTTTCTTT. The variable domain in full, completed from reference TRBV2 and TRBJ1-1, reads EPEVTQTPSHQVTQMGQEVILRCVPISNHLYFYWYRQILGQKVEFLVSFYNNEISEKSEIFDDQFSVERPDGSNFTLKIRSTKLEDSAMYFCASSRGRTEAFFGQGTRLTVV.

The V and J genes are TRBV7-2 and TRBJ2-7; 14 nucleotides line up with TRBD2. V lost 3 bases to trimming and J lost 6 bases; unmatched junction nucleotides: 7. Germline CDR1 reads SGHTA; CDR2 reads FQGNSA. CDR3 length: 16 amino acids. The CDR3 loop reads CASSLGLAGVGLEQYF. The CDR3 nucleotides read TGTGCCAGCAGCTTGGGACTAGCGGGAGTTGGCCTCGAGCAGTACTTC.